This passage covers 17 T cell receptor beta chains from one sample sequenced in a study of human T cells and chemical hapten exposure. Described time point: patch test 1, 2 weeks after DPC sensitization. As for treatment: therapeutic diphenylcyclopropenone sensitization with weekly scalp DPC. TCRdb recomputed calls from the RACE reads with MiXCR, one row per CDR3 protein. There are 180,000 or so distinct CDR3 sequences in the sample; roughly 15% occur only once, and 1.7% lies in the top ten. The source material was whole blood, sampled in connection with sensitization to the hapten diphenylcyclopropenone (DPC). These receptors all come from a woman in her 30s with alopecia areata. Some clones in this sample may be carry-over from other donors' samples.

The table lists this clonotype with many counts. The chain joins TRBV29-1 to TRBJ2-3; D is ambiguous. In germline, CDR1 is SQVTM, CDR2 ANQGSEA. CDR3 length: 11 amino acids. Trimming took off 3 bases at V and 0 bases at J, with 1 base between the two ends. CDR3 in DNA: TGCAGCGTTGACAGCACAGATACGCAGTATTTT. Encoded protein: CSVDSTDTQYF.

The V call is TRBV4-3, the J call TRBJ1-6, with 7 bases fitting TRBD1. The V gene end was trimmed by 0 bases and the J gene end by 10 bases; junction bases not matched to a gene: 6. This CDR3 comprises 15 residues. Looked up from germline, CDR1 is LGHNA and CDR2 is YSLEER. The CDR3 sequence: CASSQEAGGRSPLHF. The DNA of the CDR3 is TGCGCCAGCAGCCAAGAGGCAGGGGGAAGGTCACCCCTCCACTTT.

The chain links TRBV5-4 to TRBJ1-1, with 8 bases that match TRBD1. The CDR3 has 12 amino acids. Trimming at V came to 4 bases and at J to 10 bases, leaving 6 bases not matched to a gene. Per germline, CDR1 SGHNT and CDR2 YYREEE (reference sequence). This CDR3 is CASSGTGPGAFF. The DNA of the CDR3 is TGTGCCAGCAGCGGGACAGGACCGGGAGCTTTCTTT.

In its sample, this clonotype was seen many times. The CDR3 sequence: CATSDRQGNSPLHF. CDR3 nucleotides: TGTGCCACCAGTGATCGACAGGGTAACTCACCCCTCCACTTT. V and J are TRBV24-1 and TRBJ1-6; TRBD1 aligns across 7 bases. There are 14 residues in the CDR3. Germline V gene sequence: CDR1 KGHDR, CDR2 SFDVKD. The J segment lost 10 bases and the V segment lost 3 bases, leaving 5 bases of the junction unmatched.

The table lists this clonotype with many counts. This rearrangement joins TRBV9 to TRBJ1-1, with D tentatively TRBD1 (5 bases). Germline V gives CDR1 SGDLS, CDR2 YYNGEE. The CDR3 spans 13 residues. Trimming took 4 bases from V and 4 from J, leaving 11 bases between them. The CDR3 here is CASSPHRGTEAFF. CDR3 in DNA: TGTGCCAGCAGCCCTCATAGGGGCACTGAAGCTTTCTTT.

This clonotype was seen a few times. The CDR3 DNA reads TGCAGTGCTCATAGTGGCGCCTTGACAGATACGCAGTATTTT. This codes for CSAHSGALTDTQYF. The rearrangement uses TRBV20-1 and TRBJ2-3; D remains unclear. The V gene's germline CDR1 is DFQATT and CDR2 SNEGSKA (reference sequence). Trimming left V 5 bases short and J 3 bases short, with 15 bases between. The CDR3 extends over 14 amino acids.

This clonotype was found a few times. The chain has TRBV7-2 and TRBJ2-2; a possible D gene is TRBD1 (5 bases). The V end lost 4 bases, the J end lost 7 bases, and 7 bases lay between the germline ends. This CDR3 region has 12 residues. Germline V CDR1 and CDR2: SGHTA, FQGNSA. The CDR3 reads CASSSGFGELFF. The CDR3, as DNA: TGTGCCAGCAGCTCAGGGTTCGGGGAGCTGTTTTTT.

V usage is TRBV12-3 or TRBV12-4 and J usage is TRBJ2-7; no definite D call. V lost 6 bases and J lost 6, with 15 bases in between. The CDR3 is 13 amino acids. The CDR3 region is CASSPRLLSEQYF. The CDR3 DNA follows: TGTGCCAGCAGCCCCCGTTTGTTAAGCGAGCAGTACTTC.

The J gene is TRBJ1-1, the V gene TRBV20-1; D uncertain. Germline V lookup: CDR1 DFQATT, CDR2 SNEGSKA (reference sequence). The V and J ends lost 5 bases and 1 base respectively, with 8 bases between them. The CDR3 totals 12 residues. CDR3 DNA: TGCAGTGCTGGCAACCCGAACACTGAAGCTTTCTTT. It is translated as CSAGNPNTEAFF.

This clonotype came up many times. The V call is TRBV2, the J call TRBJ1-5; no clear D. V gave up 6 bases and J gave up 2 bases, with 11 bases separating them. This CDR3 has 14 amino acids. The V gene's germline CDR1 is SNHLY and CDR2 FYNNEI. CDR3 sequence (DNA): TGTGCCAGCAGCCCACGGAAGGGCAATCAGCCCCAGCATTTT. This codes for CASSPRKGNQPQHF.

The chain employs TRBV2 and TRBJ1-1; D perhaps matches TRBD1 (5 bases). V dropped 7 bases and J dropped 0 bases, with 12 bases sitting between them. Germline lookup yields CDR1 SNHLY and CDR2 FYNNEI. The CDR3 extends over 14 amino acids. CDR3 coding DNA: TGTGCCAGCACCTCACAGGTCATGAACACTGAAGCTTTCTTT. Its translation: CASTSQVMNTEAFF.

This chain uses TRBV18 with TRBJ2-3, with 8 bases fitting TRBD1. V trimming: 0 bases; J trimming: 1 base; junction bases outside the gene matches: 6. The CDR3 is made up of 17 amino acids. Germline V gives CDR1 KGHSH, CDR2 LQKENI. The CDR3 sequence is CASSPPWKTGGTDTQYF. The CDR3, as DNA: TGTGCCAGCTCACCACCGTGGAAGACAGGGGGCACAGATACGCAGTATTTT.

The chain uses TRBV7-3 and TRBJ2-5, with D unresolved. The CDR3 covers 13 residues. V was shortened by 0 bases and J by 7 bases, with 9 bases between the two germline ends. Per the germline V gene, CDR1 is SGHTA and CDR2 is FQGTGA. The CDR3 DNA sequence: TGTGCCAGCAGCTTAACACCTTCCGGGACCCAGTACTTC. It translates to CASSLTPSGTQYF.

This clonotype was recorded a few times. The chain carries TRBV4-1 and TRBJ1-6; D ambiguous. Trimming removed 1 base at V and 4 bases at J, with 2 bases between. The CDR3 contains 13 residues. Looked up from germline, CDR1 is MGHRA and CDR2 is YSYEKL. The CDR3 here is CASSQVYNSPLHF. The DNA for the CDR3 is TGCGCCAGCAGCCAAGTATATAATTCACCCCTCCACTTT.

CDR3 in amino acids: CASSLGRLNTEAFF. CDR3 DNA sequence: TGCGCCAGCAGCTTGGGGCGGTTGAACACTGAAGCTTTCTTT. The chain couples TRBV5-1 to TRBJ1-1; D gene ambiguous. Germline V gene data show CDR1 as SGHRS and CDR2 as YFSETQ. The CDR3 is 14 residues long. Trimming stripped 0 bases from V and 0 bases from J, with 6 bases between.

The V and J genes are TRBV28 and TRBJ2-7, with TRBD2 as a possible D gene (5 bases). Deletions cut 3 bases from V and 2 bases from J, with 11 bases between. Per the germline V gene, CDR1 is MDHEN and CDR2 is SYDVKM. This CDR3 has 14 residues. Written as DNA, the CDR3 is TGTGCCAGCAGTTTCAGGACTCCCCCCTACGAGCAGTACTTC. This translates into CASSFRTPPYEQYF.

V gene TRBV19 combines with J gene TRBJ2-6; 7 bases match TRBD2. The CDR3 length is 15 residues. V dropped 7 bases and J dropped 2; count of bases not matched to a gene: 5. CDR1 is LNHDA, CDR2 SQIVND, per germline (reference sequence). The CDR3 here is CASNPGGAGANVLTF. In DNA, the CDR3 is TGTGCCAGTAACCCGGGAGGTGCTGGGGCCAACGTCCTGACTTTC.